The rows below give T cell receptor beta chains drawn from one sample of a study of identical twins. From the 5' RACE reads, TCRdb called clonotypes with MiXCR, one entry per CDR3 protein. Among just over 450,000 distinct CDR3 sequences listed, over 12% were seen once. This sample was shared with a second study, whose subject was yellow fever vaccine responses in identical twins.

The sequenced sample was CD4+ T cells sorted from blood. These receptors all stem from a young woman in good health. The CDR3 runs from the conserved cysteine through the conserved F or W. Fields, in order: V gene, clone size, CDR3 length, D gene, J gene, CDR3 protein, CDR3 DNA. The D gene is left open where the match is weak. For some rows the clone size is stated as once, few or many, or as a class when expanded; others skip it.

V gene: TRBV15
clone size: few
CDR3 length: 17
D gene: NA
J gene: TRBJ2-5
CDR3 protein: CATSSLLEGVGGETQYF
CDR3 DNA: TGTGCCACCAGCAGCTTACTAGAAGGGGTCGGCGGAGAGACCCAGTACTTC

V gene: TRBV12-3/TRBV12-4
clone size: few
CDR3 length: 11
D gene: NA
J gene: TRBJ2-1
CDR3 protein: CASSARETKVF
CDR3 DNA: TGTGCCAGCAGTGCTCGAGAGACCAAGGTCTTC

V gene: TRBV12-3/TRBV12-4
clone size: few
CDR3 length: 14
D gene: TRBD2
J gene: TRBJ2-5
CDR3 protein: CASSLFQRESSQYF
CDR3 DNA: TGTGCCAGCAGTTTATTTCAGCGGGAATCTTCCCAGTACTTC

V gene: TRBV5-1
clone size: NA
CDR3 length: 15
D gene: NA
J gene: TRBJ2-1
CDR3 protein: CASSFAGDSYNEQFF
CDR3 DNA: TGCGCCAGCAGCTTTGCCGGGGATTCCTACAATGAGCAGTTCTTC

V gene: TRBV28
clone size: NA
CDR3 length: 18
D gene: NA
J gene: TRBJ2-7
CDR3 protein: CASRTVPTTVISSYEQYF
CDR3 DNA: TGTGCCAGCAGGACAGTCCCGACGACCGTCATTAGCTCCTACGAGCAGTACTTC

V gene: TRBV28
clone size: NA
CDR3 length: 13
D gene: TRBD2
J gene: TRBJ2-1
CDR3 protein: CASSQYSGTEQFF
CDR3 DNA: TGTGCCAGCAGTCAATATAGCGGGACTGAGCAGTTCTTC

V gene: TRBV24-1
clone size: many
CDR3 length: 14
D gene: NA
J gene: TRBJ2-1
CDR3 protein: CATSGGLGDNEQFF
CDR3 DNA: TGTGCCACCAGTGGGGGCCTAGGGGACAATGAGCAGTTCTTC

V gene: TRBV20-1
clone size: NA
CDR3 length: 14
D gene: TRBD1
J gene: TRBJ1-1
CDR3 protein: CSAGGDRKNTEAFF
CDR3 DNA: TGCAGTGCCGGGGGGGACAGGAAGAACACTGAAGCTTTCTTT

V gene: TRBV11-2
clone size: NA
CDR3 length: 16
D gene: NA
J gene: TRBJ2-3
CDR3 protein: CASSLDLRGAQDTQYF
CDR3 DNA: TGTGCCAGCAGCTTAGATCTAAGGGGGGCCCAAGATACGCAGTATTTT

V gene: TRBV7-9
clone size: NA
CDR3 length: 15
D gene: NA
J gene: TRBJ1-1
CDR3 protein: CASGKNGLPNTEAFF
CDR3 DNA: TGTGCCAGCGGTAAAAATGGTCTTCCCAACACTGAAGCTTTCTTT

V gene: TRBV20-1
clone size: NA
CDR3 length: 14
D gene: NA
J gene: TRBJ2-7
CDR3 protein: CSANPADPSYEQYF
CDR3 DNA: TGCAGTGCTAACCCAGCGGATCCCTCCTACGAGCAGTACTTC